This TCR beta chain stems from a study of blood T cell repertoires in COVID-19. Across the whole study: The samples span acute and convalescent COVID-19 from the United States, Italy and Spain.

Original handling: The assay estimated nucleated cells by amplifying reference gene primers. Here immunoSEQ multiplex PCR was the method, and the copy in TCRdb shows in-frame clones only, minus some. Clone size and V and J calls were adopted from that table, with D and trimming inferred from the DNA. The sample yields fewer than 250,000 clones, 85% to 90% seen once. The CDR3 length is 17 residues. J gave up 7 bases and V 2 bases, and 15 bases lay outside the gene matches. Germline V gene lookup returns CDR1 SGHVS and CDR2 FNYEAQ. This sequence was found in a man aged 25-40 years with COVID-19, enrolled during active disease. The sample consisted of peripheral blood. The chain carries TRBV7-6 and TRBJ1-1, with TRBD1 matching over 8 bases. This CDR3 is CASSLMVTGAYEFEAFF. The CDR3, as DNA: TGTGCCAGCAGCTTAATGGTGACAGGGGCGTACGAGTTTGAAGCTTTCTTT.